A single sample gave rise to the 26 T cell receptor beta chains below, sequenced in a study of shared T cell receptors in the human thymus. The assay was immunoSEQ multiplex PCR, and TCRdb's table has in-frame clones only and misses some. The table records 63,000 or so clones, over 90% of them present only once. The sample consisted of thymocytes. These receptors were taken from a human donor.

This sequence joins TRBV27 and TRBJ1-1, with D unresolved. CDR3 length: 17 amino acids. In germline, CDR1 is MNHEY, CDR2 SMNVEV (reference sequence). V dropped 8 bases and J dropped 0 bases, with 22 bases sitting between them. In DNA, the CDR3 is TGTGCCAGCGTACCCCCGGGTGGGGTTCAGATGAACACTGAAGCTTTCTTT. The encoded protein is CASVPPGGVQMNTEAFF.

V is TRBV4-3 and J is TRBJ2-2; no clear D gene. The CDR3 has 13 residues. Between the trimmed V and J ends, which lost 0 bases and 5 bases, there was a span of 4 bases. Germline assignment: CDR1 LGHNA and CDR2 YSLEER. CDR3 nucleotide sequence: TGCGCCAGCAGCCAAGATAGAACCGGGGAGCTGTTTTTT. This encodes CASSQDRTGELFF.

The CDR3 loop reads CASSLGSGLPGTDTQYF. In DNA, the CDR3 is TGTGCCAGCAGCTTAGGGTCGGGGCTACCGGGGACAGATACGCAGTATTTT. The chain employs TRBV11-2 and TRBJ2-3; tentatively, D is TRBD1 or TRBD2 (5 bases each). The CDR3 contains 17 residues. Trimming cost V 1 base and J 3 bases, with 17 bases left between them. Germline assignment: CDR1 SGHAT and CDR2 FQNNGV.

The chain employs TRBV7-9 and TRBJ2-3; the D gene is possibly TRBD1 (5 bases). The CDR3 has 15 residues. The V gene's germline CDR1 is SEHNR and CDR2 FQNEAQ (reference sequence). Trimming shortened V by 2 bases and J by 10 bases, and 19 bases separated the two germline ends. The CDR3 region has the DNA TGTGCCAGCAGCTTAACTTACCACCGAAGGGGTTCGCAGTATTTT. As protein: CASSLTYHRRGSQYF.

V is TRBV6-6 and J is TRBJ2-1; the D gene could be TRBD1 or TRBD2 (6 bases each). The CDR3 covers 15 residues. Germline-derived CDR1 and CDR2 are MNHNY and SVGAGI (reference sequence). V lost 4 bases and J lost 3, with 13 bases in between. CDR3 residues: CASSCGGPNYNEQFF. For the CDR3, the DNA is TGTGCCAGCAGTTGTGGGGGGCCGAACTACAATGAGCAGTTCTTC.

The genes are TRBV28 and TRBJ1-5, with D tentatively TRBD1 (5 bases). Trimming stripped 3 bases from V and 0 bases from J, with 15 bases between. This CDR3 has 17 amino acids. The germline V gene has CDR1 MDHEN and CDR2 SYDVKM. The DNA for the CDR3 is TGTGCCAGCAGTTTCTGGCCCGGGACTCCTAGCAATCAGCCCCAGCATTTT. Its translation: CASSFWPGTPSNQPQHF.

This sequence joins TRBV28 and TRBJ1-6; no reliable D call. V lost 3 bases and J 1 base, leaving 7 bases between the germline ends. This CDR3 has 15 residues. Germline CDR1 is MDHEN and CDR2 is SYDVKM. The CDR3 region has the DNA TGTGCCAGCAGTTTCCGGGATTCCTATAATTCACCCCTCCACTTT. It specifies CASSFRDSYNSPLHF. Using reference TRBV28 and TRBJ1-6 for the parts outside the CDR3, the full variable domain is DVKVTQSSRYLVKRTGEKVFLECVQDMDHENMFWYRQDPGLGLRLIYFSYDVKMKEKGDIPEGYSVSREKKERFSLILESASTNQTSMYLCASSFRDSYNSPLHFGNGTRLTVT.

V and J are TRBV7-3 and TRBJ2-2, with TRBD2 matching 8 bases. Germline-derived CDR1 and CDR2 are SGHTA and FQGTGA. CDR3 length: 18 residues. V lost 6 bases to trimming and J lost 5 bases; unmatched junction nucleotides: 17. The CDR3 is CASRVPRERGTPTGELFF. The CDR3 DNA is TGTGCCAGCAGGGTTCCGAGGGAGCGGGGGACCCCAACCGGGGAGCTGTTTTTT.

The CDR3 is CASSRNPSLRYKLETQYF. In nucleotides, the CDR3 is TGTGCCAGCAGCCGGAACCCTAGTCTTAGGTATAAATTGGAGACCCAGTACTTC. The rearrangement uses TRBV7-6 and TRBJ2-5; D is undetermined. V was clipped by 5 bases and J by 5 bases, with 27 bases between them. Germline V gives CDR1 SGHVS, CDR2 FNYEAQ. The CDR3 has 18 residues.

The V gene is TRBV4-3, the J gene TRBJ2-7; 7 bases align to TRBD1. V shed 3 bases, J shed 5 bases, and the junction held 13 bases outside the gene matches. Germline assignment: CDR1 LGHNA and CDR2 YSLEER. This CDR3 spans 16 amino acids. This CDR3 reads CASSQGWTGLGDEQYF. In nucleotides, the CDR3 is TGCGCCAGCAGCCAGGGATGGACAGGCCTTGGGGACGAGCAGTACTTC.

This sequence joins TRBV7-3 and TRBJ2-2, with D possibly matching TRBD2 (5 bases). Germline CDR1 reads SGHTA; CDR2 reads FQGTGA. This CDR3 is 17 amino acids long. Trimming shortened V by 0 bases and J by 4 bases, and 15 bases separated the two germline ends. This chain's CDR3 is CASSLTSGFWGTGELFF. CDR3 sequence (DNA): TGTGCCAGCAGCTTAACCTCGGGGTTTTGGGGCACCGGGGAGCTGTTTTTT.

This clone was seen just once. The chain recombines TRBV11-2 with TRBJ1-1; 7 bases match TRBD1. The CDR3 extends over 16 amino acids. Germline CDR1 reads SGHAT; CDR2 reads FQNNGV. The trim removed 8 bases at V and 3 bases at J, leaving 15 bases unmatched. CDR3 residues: CASSKDRTLWDTEAFF. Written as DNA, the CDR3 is TGTGCCAGCTCAAAGGACAGGACTCTTTGGGACACTGAAGCTTTCTTT.

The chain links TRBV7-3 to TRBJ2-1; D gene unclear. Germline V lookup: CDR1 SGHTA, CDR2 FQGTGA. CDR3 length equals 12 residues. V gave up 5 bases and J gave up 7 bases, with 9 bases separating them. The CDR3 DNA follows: TGTGCCAGCAGCCCCGGTGGGAATGAGCAGTTCTTC. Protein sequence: CASSPGGNEQFF.

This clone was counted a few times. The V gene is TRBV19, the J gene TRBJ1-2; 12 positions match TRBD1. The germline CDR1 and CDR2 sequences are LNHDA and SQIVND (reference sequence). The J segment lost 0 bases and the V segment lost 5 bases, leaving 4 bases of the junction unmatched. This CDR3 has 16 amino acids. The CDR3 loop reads CASSSGQGATNYGYTF. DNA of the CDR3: TGTGCCAGTAGTTCGGGACAGGGGGCGACTAACTATGGCTACACCTTC.

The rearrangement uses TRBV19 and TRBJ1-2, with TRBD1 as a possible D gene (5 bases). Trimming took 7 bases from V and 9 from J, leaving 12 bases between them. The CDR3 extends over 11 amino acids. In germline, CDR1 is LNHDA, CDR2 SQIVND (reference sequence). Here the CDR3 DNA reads TGTGCCAGTATCAGTAAGGGACGCTACACCTTC. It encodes CASISKGRYTF.

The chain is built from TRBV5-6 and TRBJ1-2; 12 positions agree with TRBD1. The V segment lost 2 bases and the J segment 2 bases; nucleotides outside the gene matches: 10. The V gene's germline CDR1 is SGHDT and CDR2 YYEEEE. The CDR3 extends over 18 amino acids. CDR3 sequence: CASSFSWDRGQRNYGYTF. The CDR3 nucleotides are TGTGCCAGCAGCTTTTCATGGGACAGGGGGCAGCGAAACTATGGCTACACCTTC.

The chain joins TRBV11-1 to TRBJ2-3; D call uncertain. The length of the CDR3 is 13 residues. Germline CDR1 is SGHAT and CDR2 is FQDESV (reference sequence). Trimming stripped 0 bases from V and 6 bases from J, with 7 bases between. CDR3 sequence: CASSLARLDTQYF. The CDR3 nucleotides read TGTGCCAGCAGCTTAGCCAGGCTGGATACGCAGTATTTT.

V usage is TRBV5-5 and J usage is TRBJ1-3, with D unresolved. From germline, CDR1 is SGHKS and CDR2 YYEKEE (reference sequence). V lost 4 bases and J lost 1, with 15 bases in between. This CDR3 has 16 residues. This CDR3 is CASSTSGRSSGNTIYF. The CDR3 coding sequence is TGTGCCAGCAGCACCTCGGGGAGATCATCTGGAAACACCATATATTTT.

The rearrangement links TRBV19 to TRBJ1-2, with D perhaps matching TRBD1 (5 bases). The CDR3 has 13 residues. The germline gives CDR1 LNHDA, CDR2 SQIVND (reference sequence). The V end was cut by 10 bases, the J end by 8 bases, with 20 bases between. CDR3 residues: CAIASKGPQGYTF. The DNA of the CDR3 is TGTGCCATCGCATCCAAGGGACCTCAAGGCTACACCTTC.

CDR3 in amino acids: CASSLEWQGGPYNEQFF. The CDR3 DNA reads TGTGCCAGCAGCTTGGAGTGGCAGGGGGGGCCATACAATGAGCAGTTCTTC. The rearrangement links TRBV5-4 to TRBJ2-1, with D possibly called TRBD1 or TRBD2 (7 bases each). V lost 0 bases and J lost 4, with 17 bases in between. Germline V gene sequence: CDR1 SGHNT, CDR2 YYREEE (reference sequence). The CDR3 is 17 amino acids.

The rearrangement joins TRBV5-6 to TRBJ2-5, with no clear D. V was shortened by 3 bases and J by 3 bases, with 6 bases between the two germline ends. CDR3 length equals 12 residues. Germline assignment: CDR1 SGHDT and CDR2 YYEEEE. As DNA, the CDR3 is TGTGCCAGCAGCTCGGACGAAGAGACCCAGTACTTC. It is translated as CASSSDEETQYF.

In DNA form, the CDR3 reads TGTGCCAGCAGCCCAGACACTTTCTCTGGAAACACCATATATTTT. It is translated as CASSPDTFSGNTIYF. The chain has TRBV7-8 and TRBJ1-3; no clear D gene. Looked up from germline, CDR1 is SGHVS and CDR2 is FQNEAQ. The CDR3 consists of 15 residues. The V end was cut by 5 bases, the J end by 0 bases, with 11 bases between.

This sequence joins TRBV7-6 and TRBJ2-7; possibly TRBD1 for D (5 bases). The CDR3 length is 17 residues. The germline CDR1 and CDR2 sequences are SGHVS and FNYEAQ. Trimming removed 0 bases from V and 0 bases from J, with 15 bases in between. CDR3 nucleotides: TGTGCCAGCAGCTTAGCCGTCGGCTCAGGGAACTCCTACGAGCAGTACTTC. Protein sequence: CASSLAVGSGNSYEQYF.

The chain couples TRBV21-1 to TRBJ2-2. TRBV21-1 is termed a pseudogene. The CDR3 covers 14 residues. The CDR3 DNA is TGTGCCAGCAGCAAAGCTTGGGGCACCGGGGAGCTGTTTTTT. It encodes CASSKAWGTGELFF.

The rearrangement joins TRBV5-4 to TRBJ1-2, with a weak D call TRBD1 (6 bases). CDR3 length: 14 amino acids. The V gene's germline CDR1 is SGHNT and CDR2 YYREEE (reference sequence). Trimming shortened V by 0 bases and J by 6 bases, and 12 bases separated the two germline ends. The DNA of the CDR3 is TGTGCCAGCAGCTTGGTCTCAGGGGTTCATGGCTACACCTTC. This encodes CASSLVSGVHGYTF.

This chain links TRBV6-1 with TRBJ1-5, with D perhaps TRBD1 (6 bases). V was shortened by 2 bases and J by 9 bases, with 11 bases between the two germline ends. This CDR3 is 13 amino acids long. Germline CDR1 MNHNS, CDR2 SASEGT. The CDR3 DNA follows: TGTGCCAGCAGTGAATTGGGGGCCGGGCCCCAGCATTTT. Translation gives CASSELGAGPQHF.